One T cell receptor beta chain is described in this entry. Its specificity is not known. The data stem from a study of cytomegalovirus exposure and HLA in healthy donors. Points from the study as a whole: In a later analysis, TCR beta V- and J-gene trimming was associated with a missense DCLRE1C variant. Per published accounts, TCR beta sequences correctly predicted the HLA-A and HLA-B alleles of most subjects.

PCR employed 60 Vbeta and 13 Jbeta primers. Generated by immunoSEQ multiplex PCR, the TCRdb table keeps only in-frame clones and is missing some. The top ten hold 2.1% of the sample, which has around 94,000 clones, approximately 84% seen once. This CDR3 is built from 14 residues. CDR1 and CDR2 from the germline V gene are MNHNY and SVGAGI (reference sequence). With V trimmed by 7 bases and J by 4 bases, 7 bases remained unmatched. The genes are TRBV6-6 and TRBJ1-1, with 9 bases identical to TRBD1. This TCR came from a man younger than 35 in good health and CMV-seronegative. The sequencing input was PBMCs. The CDR3 bases are TGTGCCAGCATTCTACAGGGGGCGATCACTGAAGCTTTCTTT. This translates into CASILQGAITEAFF.